Detailed here is one T cell receptor beta chain. It lacks a known antigen. This specimen comes from a study of monozygotic twins with inflammatory bowel disease (dated by TCRdb to about 2019). With regard to the full study: The full study comprised around 28 monozygotic twin pairs: nine German pairs (four IBD-concordant, five IBD-discordant) and 19 IBD-discordant Danish pairs. Within discordant pairs, disease-associated traits were sought mainly by comparing IBD patients with their genetically identical healthy co-twins. Each individual had, on average, about 151 000 unique TCRalpha sequences and 181 000 unique TCRbeta sequences available for analysis. General findings and caveats noted by the study authors: Differing immunosuppressive treatments among patients may have added background noise and inter-individual variability to the repertoires. No difference in repertoire similarity was observed between concordant and discordant twins, possibly owing to limited statistical power. TCRbeta repertoire diversity, by inverse Simpson index, was decreased in IBD patients compared with their healthy co-twins. The results gave no support for a single strong signal or clonotype linked to IBD. The analysis was unable to tell apart different T cell subtypes. IBD patients shared fewer clonotypes with other individuals than healthy twins did, most markedly in patients showing signs of disease activity.

The germline V gene (reference sequence) specifies SEHNR as CDR1 and FQNEAQ as CDR2. The CDR3 runs 14 residues from the cysteine to the phenylalanine. No DNA is recorded. From each donor, an approximately 2.5 ml peripheral blood sample was drawn into PAXgene tubes and stored at -80 degrees C. Total RNA was isolated from whole blood with the PAXgene blood miRNA kit on an automated QIAcube, without T cell sorting. Peripheral blood from monozygotic twin pairs concordant or discordant for inflammatory bowel disease was subjected to deep TCRalpha and TCRbeta repertoire profiling with unique molecular barcoding. For every twin pair, smoking habits were documented, and each individual was categorised as a current, former or never smoker. The library was generated by 5' RACE. Preparation of each TCR library used roughly 3,300 ng of total RNA. For each sample, cDNA synthesis with SMARTScribe reverse transcriptase was split into eight separate reactions. During cDNA synthesis, unique molecular identifiers containing a 6-nucleotide sample barcode were introduced by template switching. Two nested PCRs of approximately 16 and 10 cycles amplified the TCRalpha and TCRbeta cDNA, and bead purification followed each PCR. Before amplification, cDNA was treated with uracil DNA-glycosylase and purified using the QIAquick PCR purification kit. The second PCR added Illumina TruSeq-compatible adapters along with sample-specific barcodes. Library quality and concentration were checked on TapeStation and Qubit, and libraries were pooled at 5 ng each. The pooled libraries were sequenced with 2 x 100 bp reads and custom sequencing primers on an Illumina HiSeq2500 single-index Rapid Run. Per the original workflow: PCR and sequencing errors were corrected by UMI-based consensus assembly using MiGEC version 1.2.6. V(D)J alignment, clonotype assembly and CDR3 extraction were performed with MiXCR version 2.1.1. Normalisation of gene usage, clonotype sharing and MAIT/NKT TCR abundance was achieved by analysing the top 1000, 10 000 and 20 000 clonotypes per sample. Diversity was computed as the inverse Simpson index with the vegan R package after downsampling to 27 000 UMIs. Paired Mann-Whitney U tests on discordant twin pairs were used, with Benjamini-Hochberg multiple-testing correction. The reads underwent TCRdb reprocessing, giving one record for each CDR3 protein sequence and no DNA. TCRdb's processing, not the authors', yielded these V and J calls. This sample's listing comprises 110,000 to 150,000 distinct CDR3 sequences. The top ten clones comprise roughly 1.2% of the sample.

The sequence derives from a human donor with ulcerative colitis or Crohn's disease, or a healthy co-twin of an affected twin (not recorded which). The rearrangement joined TRBV7-9 to TRBJ2-1. Sample: blood. CDR3 sequence: CASSEVLTLNEQFF.